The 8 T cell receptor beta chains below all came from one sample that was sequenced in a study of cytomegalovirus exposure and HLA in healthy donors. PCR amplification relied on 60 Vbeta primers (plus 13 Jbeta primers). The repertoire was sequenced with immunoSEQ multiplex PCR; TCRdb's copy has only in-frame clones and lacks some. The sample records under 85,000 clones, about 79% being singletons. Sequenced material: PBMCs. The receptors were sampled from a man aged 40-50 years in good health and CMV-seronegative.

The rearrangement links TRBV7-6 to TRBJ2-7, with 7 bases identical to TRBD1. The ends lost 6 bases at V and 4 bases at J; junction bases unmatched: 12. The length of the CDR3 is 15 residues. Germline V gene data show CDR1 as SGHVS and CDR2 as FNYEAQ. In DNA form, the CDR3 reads TGTGCCAGCAGTTCACTCGGGACAGCTCTTTACGAGCAGTACTTC. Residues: CASSSLGTALYEQYF.

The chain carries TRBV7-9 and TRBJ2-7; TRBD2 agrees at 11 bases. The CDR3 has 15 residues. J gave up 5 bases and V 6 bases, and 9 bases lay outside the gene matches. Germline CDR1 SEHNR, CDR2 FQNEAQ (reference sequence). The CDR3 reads CASSSTSGSRDEQYF. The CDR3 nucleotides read TGTGCCAGCAGTTCAACTAGCGGGAGTCGCGACGAGCAGTACTTC.

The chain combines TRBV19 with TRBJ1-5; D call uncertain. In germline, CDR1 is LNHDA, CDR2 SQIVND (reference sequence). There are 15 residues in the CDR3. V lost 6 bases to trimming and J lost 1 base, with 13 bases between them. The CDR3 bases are TGTGCCAGTAGAGACCAGGATTGGAGCAATCAGCCCCAGCATTTT. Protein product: CASRDQDWSNQPQHF.

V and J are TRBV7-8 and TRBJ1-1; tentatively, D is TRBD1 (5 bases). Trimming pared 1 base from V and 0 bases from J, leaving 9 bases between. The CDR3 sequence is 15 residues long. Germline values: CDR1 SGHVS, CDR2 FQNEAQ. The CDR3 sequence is CASSLGRVVNTEAFF. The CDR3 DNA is TGTGCCAGCAGCTTAGGCAGGGTAGTGAACACTGAAGCTTTCTTT.

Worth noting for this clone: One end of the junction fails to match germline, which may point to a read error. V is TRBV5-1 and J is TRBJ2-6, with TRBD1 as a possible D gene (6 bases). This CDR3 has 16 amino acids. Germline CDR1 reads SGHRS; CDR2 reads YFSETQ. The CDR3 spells CASSAGTSSGANGLTF. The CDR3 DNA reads TGCGCCAGCAGCGCCGGGACATCCTCTGGGGCCAACGGCCTGACTTTC.

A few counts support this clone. The CDR3 protein is CASSYSMGQTQYF. As DNA, the CDR3 is TGTGCCAGCAGTTACTCTATGGGGCAGACCCAGTACTTC. The chain links TRBV6-5 to TRBJ2-5; maybe TRBD1 (5 bases). This CDR3 region has 13 residues. Germline CDR1 and CDR2: MNHEY and SVGAGI. Trimming took off 0 bases at V and 6 bases at J, with 8 bases between the two ends.

CDR3 protein: CASSLVRTEAFF. CDR3 DNA: TGTGCCAGCAGCTTAGTCCGGACAGAAGCTTTCTTT. The chain combines TRBV11-2 with TRBJ1-1, with D tentatively TRBD1 (5 bases). The CDR3 extends over 12 amino acids. V lost 1 base to trimming and J lost 8 bases, with 8 bases between them. Germline V gene lookup returns CDR1 SGHAT and CDR2 FQNNGV.

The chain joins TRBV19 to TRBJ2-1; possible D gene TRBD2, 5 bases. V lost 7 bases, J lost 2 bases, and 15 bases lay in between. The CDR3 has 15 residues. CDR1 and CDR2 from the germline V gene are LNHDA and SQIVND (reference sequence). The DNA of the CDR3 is TGTGCCAGTACCAACCGGGGAGCACCCTACAATGAGCAGTTCTTC. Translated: CASTNRGAPYNEQFF.